The present TCR beta chain was sequenced within a study of PD-1 blockade in classical Hodgkin lymphoma. Trimming cost V 5 bases and J 0 bases; bases outside gene matches: 6. This CDR3 has 16 residues. In germline, CDR1 is MNHNY, CDR2 SVGAGI (reference sequence). The assay was immunoSEQ multiplex PCR, and TCRdb's table has in-frame clones only and misses some. The sample holds about 61,000 clones; roughly 85% are singletons and the top ten take 6.5% to 9%. Time point: cycle 4 day 1 (C4D1), after 5 to 7 weeks of nivolumab. With no exception, relapse followed autologous stem cell transplantation in all patients, and brentuximab vedotin exposure varied. Each best response was a complete response, a partial response or progressive disease. Concerning this clone: The antigen remains unidentified.

Findings and limits, study-wide: Compared with healthy donors, newly diagnosed patients reportedly showed lower baseline TCR diversity. By C4D1, CD4+ diversity increased significantly, especially in complete responders. What drove the repertoire differences, possibly disease activity or prior therapy, has not been defined.

This rearrangement joins TRBV6-6 to TRBJ1-3; 8 bases match TRBD1. The sample was peripheral blood mononuclear cells (PBMCs), taken before the fourth cycle of nivolumab. This receptor was obtained from a human donor with classical Hodgkin lymphoma. CDR3 amino acids: CASSRSTGVSGNTIYF. CDR3 DNA sequence: TGTGCCAGCAGTAGATCGACAGGGGTCTCTGGAAACACCATATATTTT.